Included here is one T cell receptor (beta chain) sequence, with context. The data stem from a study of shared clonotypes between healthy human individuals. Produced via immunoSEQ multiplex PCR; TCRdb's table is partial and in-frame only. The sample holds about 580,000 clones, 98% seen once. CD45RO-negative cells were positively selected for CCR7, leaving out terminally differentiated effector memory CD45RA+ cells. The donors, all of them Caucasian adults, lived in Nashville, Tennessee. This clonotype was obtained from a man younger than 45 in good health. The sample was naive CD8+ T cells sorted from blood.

This chain's CDR3 is CAISGLAGPDSYEQYF. In nucleotides, the CDR3 is TGTGCCATCAGTGGGCTAGCGGGACCCGATAGCTACGAGCAGTACTTC. The chain joins TRBV10-3 to TRBJ2-7, with TRBD2 matching 9 bases. V lost 4 bases, J lost 3 bases, and 10 bases stayed unmatched. CDR1 and CDR2 (germline): ENHRY, SYGVKD. The CDR3 sequence is 16 residues long.